The text below deals with one T cell receptor (beta chain). An end of the junction differs from the germline gene, which may be a read error. The length of the CDR3 is 16 residues. Germline-derived CDR1 and CDR2 are SGDLS and YYNGEE. Profiled with immunoSEQ multiplex PCR; TCRdb holds only in-frame clones, not every one. The sample shows under 15,000 clones, approximately 94% of them seen only once. The data belong to a study of technical replicates of blood from several donors. This TCR was sampled from a human donor in good health. Sequences were obtained from PBMCs. The rearrangement joins TRBV9 to TRBJ2-7, with 10 bases that match TRBD2. The CDR3: CASSPFLAGASNEQYF. The CDR3 DNA follows: TGTGCCAGCAGCCCTTTCCTAGCGGGAGCCTCCAACGAGCAGTACTTC.